This T cell receptor beta chain was captured by sequencing in a study of blood T cell repertoires in COVID-19. Cohort 3 donors were reported recovered after two negative PCRs, clearance, or symptom resolution. This clone appeared a single time. In the authors' workflow: Estimation of nucleated cell counts relied on the amplification of reference gene primers. The protocol was immunoSEQ multiplex PCR, while the TCRdb copy is restricted to in-frame clones and leaves out a portion. V and J calls and clone size are as listed in that table; D and trimming were resolved from the DNA. Found here are about 330,000 clones, roughly 88% of them singletons; the top ten hold about 5%. What was sequenced was PBMCs or T cells enriched from blood (not recorded which). The clonotype originates from a man in his thirties or forties who had recovered from COVID-19.

For the CDR3, the DNA is TGCGCCAGCAGCCACTTACCCGGACAGGGGGGTACTGAAGCTTTCTTT. Its translation: CASSHLPGQGGTEAFF. The chain is built from TRBV5-1 and TRBJ1-1; 10 bases are a match to TRBD1. The length of the CDR3 is 16 residues. Germline V gene data show CDR1 as SGHRS and CDR2 as YFSETQ. V gave up 4 bases and J gave up 5 bases; unmatched junction bases: 11.